The 12 T cell receptor beta chains given below trace back to one sample, sequenced in a study of T-cell reconstitution after alpha-beta-depleted transplantation in children. A TCRbeta library incorporating unique molecular identifiers was prepared. In TCRdb, the PCR reads were re-called with MiXCR into one record per CDR3 protein. The sample carries hundreds of thousands of distinct CDR3 sequences, approximately 12% recorded once. Source: PBMCs from the stem cell graft donor, taken from the stem cell graft. Source of these receptors: a human donor who donated a stem cell graft to a child with acute lymphoblastic leukemia.

Regarding this clonotype: A read error may explain this, as a much larger clone is one base away. The chain links TRBV6-2 or TRBV6-3 to TRBJ2-7, with 8 bases fitting TRBD2. The CDR3 is made up of 18 amino acids. Germline V gene sequence: CDR1 MNHEY, CDR2 SVGEGT. CDR3 coding DNA: TGTGCCAGCAGTTACTCCCCTACGATAGCGGGGAGCTCCTACGACCAGTACTTC. Translating gives CASSYSPTIAGSSYDQYF.

The table lists this clonotype with many counts. This chain's CDR3 is CASSQPTGTGELFF. CDR3 coding DNA: TGCGCCAGCAGCCAACCAACAGGAACCGGGGAGCTGTTTTTT. J is TRBJ2-2 and V is TRBV4-3, with a possible D match to TRBD1 (5 bases). Trimming took 2 bases from V and 5 from J, leaving 9 bases between them. Per the germline V gene, CDR1 is LGHNA and CDR2 is YSLEER. CDR3 length: 14 amino acids.

Ten or more counts support this clonotype. The chain recombines TRBV3-1 with TRBJ2-1; tentatively, D is TRBD1 (5 bases). This CDR3 is built from 15 residues. V was clipped by 3 bases and J by 7 bases, with 16 bases between them. Germline loops: CDR1 LGHDT, CDR2 YNNKEL (reference sequence). The CDR3 DNA sequence: TGTGCCAGCAGCCACAGGGTAACCTTTGGGAATGAGCAGTTCTTC. Protein: CASSHRVTFGNEQFF.

This clonotype was recorded many times. This chain uses TRBV20-1 with TRBJ2-3; possible D gene TRBD2, 7 bases. V lost 0 bases and J lost 5, with 12 bases in between. Germline loops: CDR1 DFQATT, CDR2 SNEGSKA (reference sequence). There are 14 residues in the CDR3. The CDR3 sequence is CSARDKGEGDTQYF. The CDR3, as DNA: TGCAGTGCTAGAGATAAGGGGGAGGGAGATACGCAGTATTTT.

The gene calls are TRBV29-1 and TRBJ1-3; D is unclear. The germline V and J ends were trimmed by 3 bases and 7 bases, with 4 bases remaining between them. From germline, CDR1 is SQVTM and CDR2 ANQGSEA. CDR3 size: 10 residues. The CDR3 loop is CSVETNTIYF. CDR3 nucleotide sequence: TGCAGCGTTGAGACGAACACCATATATTTT.

There are many counts of this clonotype. J is TRBJ2-5 and V is TRBV28; perhaps D is TRBD1 or TRBD2 (5 bases each). Germline V gene sequence: CDR1 MDHEN, CDR2 SYDVKM. The V gene lost 4 bases and the J gene lost 3 bases, with 15 bases spanning the gap. This CDR3 is built from 15 residues. DNA for the CDR3: TGTGCCAGCAGTTACCCGAGGGGCCTGGAAGAGACCCAGTACTTC. Amino acids: CASSYPRGLEETQYF.

V and J are TRBV5-1 and TRBJ2-7; 11 bases agree with TRBD2. With 0 bases clipped from V and 0 bases from J, the junction kept 5 bases outside the gene matches. Per germline, CDR1 SGHRS and CDR2 YFSETQ. The CDR3 is 17 amino acids. This chain's CDR3 is CASSLAGTSGISYEQYF. CDR3 in DNA: TGCGCCAGCAGCTTGGCGGGGACTAGCGGAATCTCCTACGAGCAGTACTTC.

This clonotype was seen only a few times. The chain combines TRBV6-1 with TRBJ1-6; 7 nucleotides agree with TRBD1. CDR1 and CDR2 from the germline V gene are MNHNS and SASEGT. J gave up 10 bases and V 6 bases, and 24 bases lay outside the gene matches. CDR3 length: 19 amino acids. DNA of the CDR3: TGTGCCAGCAGCCCCTTATTCGGAGTTGGACAGGTCGAACGCTCACCCCTCCACTTT. Translation: CASSPLFGVGQVERSPLHF.

This clonotype was seen at least ten times. V and J are TRBV19 and TRBJ1-6, with D hard to call. Trimming shortened V by 5 bases and J by 7 bases, and 9 bases separated the two germline ends. The germline V gene has CDR1 LNHDA and CDR2 SQIVND (reference sequence). This CDR3 is built from 13 residues. CDR3 in DNA: TGTGCCAGTAGTGACCCGGGCAATTCACCCCTCCACTTT. Encoded protein: CASSDPGNSPLHF.

This clonotype was detected many times. The V and J genes are TRBV20-1 and TRBJ1-2; TRBD1 is a possible D gene (6 bases). Between the trimmed V and J ends, which lost 6 bases and 5 bases, there was a span of 16 bases. Germline CDR1 is DFQATT and CDR2 is SNEGSKA (reference sequence). This CDR3 comprises 13 residues. The CDR3 loop reads CSAWGAETYGYTF. The CDR3 DNA sequence: TGCAGTGCCTGGGGGGCAGAAACTTATGGCTACACCTTC.

This clonotype was counted between two and nine times. This chain connects TRBV20-1 to TRBJ2-1; 11 nucleotides match TRBD2. Germline V CDR1 and CDR2: DFQATT, SNEGSKA (reference sequence). V lost 3 bases, J lost 8 bases, and 15 bases stayed unmatched. The CDR3 covers 17 residues. CDR3 coding DNA: TGCAGTGCTAGTAGGGCTAGCGGGGGGCCCGACGTCGATGAGCAGTTCTTC. Its translation: CSASRASGGPDVDEQFF.

V gene TRBV19 combines with J gene TRBJ2-1, with TRBD2 as a possible D gene (6 bases). In germline, CDR1 is LNHDA, CDR2 SQIVND (reference sequence). V was pared by 7 bases and J by 2 bases, with 15 bases between. The CDR3 contains 15 residues. The CDR3 region has the DNA TGTGCCAGTACAATTGGGACTTTTACCTACAATGAGCAGTTCTTC. This codes for CASTIGTFTYNEQFF.